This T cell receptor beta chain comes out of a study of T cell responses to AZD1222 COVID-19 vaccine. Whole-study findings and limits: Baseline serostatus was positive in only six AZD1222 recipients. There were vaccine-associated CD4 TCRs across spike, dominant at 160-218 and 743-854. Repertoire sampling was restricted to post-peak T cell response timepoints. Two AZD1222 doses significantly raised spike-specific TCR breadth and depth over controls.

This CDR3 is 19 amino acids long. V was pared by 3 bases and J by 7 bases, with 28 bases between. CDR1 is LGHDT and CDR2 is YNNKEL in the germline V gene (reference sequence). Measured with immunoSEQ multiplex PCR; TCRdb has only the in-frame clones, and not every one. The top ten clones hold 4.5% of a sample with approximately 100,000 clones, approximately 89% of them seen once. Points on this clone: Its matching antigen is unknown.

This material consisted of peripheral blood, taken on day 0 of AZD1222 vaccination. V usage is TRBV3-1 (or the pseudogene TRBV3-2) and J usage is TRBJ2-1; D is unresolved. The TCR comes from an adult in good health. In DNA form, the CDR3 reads TGTGCCAGCAGCCAGGAGAGGTTACGGACCAAGAGCCCTAGGAATGAGCAGTTCTTC. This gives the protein CASSQERLRTKSPRNEQFF.